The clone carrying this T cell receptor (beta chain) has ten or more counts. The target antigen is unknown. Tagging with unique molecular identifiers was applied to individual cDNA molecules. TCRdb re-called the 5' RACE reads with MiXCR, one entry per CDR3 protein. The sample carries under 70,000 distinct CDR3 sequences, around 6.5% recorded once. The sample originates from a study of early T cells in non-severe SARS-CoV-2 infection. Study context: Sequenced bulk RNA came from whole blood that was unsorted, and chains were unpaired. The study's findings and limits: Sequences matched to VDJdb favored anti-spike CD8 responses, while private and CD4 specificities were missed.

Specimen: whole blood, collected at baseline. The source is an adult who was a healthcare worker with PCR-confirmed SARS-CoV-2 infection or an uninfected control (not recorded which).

The CDR3 nucleotides read TGCAGTGGTTCCCAAAACAGGGGGGACCAGCCCCAGCATTTT. This codes for CSGSQNRGDQPQHF. The rearrangement links TRBV20-1 to TRBJ1-5, with 8 bases matching TRBD1. Per germline, CDR1 DFQATT and CDR2 SNEGSKA (reference sequence). With 7 bases clipped from V and 7 bases from J, the junction kept 12 bases outside the gene matches. This CDR3 contains 14 residues.